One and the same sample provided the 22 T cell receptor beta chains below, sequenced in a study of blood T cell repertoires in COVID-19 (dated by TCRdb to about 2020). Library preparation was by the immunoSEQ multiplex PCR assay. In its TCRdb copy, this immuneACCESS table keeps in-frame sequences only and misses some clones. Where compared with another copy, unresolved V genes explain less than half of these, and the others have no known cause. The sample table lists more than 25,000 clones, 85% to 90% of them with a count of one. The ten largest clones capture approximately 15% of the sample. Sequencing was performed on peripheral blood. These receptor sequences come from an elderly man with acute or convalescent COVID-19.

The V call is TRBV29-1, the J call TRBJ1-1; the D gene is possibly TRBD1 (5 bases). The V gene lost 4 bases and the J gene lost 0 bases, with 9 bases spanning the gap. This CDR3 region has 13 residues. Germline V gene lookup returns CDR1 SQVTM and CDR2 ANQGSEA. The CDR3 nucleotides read TGCAGCGTTGGGCGGGACCTGAACACTGAAGCTTTCTTT. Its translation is CSVGRDLNTEAFF.

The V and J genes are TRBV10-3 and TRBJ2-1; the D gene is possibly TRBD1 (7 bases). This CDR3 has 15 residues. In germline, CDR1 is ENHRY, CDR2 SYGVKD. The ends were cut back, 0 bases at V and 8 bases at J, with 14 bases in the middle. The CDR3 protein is CAISESTGWDYEQFF. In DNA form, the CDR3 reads TGTGCCATCAGTGAGTCGACAGGGTGGGACTATGAGCAGTTCTTC.

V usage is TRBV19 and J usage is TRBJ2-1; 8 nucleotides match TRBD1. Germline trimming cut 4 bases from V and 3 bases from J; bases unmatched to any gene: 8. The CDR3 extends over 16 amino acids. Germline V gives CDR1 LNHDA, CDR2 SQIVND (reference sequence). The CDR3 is CASSTLTGVIYNEQFF. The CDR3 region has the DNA TGTGCCAGTAGTACCCTGACAGGGGTTATCTACAATGAGCAGTTCTTC.

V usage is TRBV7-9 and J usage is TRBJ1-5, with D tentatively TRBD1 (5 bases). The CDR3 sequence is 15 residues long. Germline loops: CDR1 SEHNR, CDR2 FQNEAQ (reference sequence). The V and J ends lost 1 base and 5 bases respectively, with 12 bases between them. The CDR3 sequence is CASSLGSGGYQPQHF. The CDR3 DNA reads TGTGCCAGCAGCTTAGGTTCCGGGGGTTATCAGCCCCAGCATTTT.

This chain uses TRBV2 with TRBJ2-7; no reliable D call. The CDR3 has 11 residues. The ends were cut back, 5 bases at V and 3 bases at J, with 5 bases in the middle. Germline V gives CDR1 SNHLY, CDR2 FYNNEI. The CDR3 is CASSPLYEQYF. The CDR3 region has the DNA TGTGCCAGCAGTCCCCTCTACGAGCAGTACTTC.

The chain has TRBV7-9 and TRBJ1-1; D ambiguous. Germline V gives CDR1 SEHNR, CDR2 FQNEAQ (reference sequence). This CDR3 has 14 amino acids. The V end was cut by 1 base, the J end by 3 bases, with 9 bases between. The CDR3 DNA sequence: TGTGCCAGCAGCTTAGACGTACGGGACACTGAAGCTTTCTTT. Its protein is CASSLDVRDTEAFF.

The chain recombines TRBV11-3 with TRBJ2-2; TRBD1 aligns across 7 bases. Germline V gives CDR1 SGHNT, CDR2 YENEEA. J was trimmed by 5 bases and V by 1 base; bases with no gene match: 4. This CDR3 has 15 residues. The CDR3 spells CASSLGGGDTGELFF. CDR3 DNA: TGTGCCAGCAGCTTAGGAGGGGGCGATACCGGGGAGCTGTTTTTT.

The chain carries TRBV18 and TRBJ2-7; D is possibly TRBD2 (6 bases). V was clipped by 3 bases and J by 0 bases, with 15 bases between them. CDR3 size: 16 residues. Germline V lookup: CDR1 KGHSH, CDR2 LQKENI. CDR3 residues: CASSPPELRGSYEQYF. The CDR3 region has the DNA TGTGCCAGCTCACCCCCGGAATTGCGGGGCTCCTACGAGCAGTACTTC.

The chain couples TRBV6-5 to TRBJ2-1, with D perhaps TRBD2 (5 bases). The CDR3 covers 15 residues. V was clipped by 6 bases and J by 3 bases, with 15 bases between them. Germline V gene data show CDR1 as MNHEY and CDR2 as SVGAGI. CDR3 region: CASRAASAVYNEQFF. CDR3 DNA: TGTGCCAGCAGGGCCGCGTCAGCGGTCTACAATGAGCAGTTCTTC.

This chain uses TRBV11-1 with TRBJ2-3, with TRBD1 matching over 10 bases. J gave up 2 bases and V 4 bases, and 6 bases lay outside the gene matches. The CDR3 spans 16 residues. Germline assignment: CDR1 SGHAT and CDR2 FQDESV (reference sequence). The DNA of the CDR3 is TGTGCCAGCAGCTCCCGGACAGGGGGTTTCACAGATACGCAGTATTTT. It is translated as CASSSRTGGFTDTQYF.

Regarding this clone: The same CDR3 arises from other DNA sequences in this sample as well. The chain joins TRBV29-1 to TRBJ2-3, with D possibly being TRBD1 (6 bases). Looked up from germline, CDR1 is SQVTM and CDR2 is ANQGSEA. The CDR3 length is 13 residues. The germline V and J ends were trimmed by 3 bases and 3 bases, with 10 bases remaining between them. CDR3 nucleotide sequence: TGCAGCGTTGATCAGGGGTCAACAGATACGCAGTATTTT. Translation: CSVDQGSTDTQYF.

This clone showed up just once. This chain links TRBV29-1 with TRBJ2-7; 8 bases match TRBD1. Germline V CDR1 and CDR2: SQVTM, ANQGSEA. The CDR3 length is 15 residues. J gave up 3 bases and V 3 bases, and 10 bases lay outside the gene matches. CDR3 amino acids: CSVDGQGSRYYEQYF. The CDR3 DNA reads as TGCAGCGTTGATGGACAGGGCAGCCGATACTACGAGCAGTACTTC.

The CDR3 bases are TGCGCCAGCAGCCAACCCCAGCGGGGGGAATACGAGCAGTACTTC. It yields the protein CASSQPQRGEYEQYF. This rearrangement joins TRBV4-1 to TRBJ2-7; TRBD2 agrees at 9 bases. The germline CDR1 and CDR2 sequences are MGHRA and YSYEKL. CDR3 length: 15 amino acids. Germline trimming cut 2 bases from V and 4 bases from J; bases unmatched to any gene: 6.

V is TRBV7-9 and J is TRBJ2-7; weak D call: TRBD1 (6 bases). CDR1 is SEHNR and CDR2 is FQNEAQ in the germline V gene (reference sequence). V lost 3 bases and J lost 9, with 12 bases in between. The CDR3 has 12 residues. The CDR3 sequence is CASSFETGLQYF. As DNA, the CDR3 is TGTGCCAGCAGCTTCGAAACAGGGTTGCAGTACTTC.

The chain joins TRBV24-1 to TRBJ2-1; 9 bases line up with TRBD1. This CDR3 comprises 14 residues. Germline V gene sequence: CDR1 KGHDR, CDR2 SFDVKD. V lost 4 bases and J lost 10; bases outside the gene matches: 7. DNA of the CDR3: TGTGCCACCAGTGACCAGACAGGGGGAATCGAGCAGTTCTTC. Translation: CATSDQTGGIEQFF.

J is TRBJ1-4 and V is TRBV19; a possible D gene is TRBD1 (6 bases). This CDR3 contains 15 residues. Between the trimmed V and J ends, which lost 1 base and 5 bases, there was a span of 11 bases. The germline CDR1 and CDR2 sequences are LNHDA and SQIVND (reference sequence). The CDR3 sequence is CASSIAQGGNEKLFF. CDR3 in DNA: TGTGCCAGTAGTATAGCACAGGGAGGGAATGAAAAACTGTTTTTT. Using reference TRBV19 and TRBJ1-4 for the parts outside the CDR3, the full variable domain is DGGITQSPKYLFRKEGQNVTLSCEQNLNHDAMYWYRQDPGQGLRLIYYSQIVNDFQKGDIAEGYSVSREKKESFPLTVTSAQKNPTAFYLCASSIAQGGNEKLFFGSGTQLSVL.

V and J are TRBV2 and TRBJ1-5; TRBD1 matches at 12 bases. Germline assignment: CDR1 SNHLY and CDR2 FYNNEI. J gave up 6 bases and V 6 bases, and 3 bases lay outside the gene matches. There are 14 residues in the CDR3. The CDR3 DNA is TGTGCCAGCAGCGGGACAGGGGGCACTCAGCCCCAGCATTTT. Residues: CASSGTGGTQPQHF.

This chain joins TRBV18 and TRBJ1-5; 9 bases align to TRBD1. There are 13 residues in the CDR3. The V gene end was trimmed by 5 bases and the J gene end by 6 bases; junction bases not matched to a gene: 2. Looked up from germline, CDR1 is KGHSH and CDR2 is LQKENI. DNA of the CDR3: TGTGCCAGCTCATGGGACAGGGCTCAGCCCCAGCATTTT. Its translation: CASSWDRAQPQHF. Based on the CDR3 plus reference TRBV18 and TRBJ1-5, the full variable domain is NAGVMQNPRHLVRRRGQEARLRCSPMKGHSHVYWYRQLPEEGLKFMVYLQKENIIDESGMPKERFSAEFPKEGPSILRIQQVVRGDSAAYFCASSWDRAQPQHFGDGTRLSIL.

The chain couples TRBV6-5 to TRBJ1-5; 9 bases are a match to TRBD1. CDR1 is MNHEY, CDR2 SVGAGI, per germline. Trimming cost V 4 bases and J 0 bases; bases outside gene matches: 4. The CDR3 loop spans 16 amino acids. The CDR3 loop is CASSSWTGDSNQPQHF. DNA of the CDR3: TGTGCCAGCAGTTCCTGGACAGGGGATAGCAATCAGCCCCAGCATTTT.

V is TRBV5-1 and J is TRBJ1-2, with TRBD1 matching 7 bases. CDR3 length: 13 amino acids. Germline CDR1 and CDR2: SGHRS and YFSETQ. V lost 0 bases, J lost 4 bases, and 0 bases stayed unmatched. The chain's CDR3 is CASSLAGGYGYTF. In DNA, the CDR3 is TGCGCCAGCAGCTTGGCAGGGGGCTATGGCTACACCTTC. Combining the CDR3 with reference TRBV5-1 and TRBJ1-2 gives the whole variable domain KAGVTQTPRYLIKTRGQQVTLSCSPISGHRSVSWYQQTPGQGLQFLFEYFSETQRNKGNFPGRFSGRQFSNSRSEMNVSTLELGDSALYLCASSLAGGYGYTFGSGTRLTVV.

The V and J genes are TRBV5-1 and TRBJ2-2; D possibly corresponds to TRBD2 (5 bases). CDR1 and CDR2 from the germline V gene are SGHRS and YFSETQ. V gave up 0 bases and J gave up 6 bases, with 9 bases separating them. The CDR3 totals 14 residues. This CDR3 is CASSLARGAGELFF. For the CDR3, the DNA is TGCGCCAGCAGCTTGGCCCGGGGTGCCGGGGAGCTGTTTTTT.

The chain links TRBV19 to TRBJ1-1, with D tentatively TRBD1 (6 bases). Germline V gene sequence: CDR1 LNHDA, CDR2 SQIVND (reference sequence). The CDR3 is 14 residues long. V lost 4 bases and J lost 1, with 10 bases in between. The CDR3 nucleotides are TGTGCCAGTAGTACAGGGGATGAGAACACTGAAGCTTTCTTT. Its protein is CASSTGDENTEAFF.